This passage covers 22 T cell receptor beta chains from one sample sequenced in a study of blood T cell repertoires in COVID-19. Assay used: immunoSEQ multiplex PCR; TCRdb lists only in-frame clones, some missing. The top ten hold just under 2% of the sample, which has approximately 450,000 clones, roughly 87% seen once. The material sequenced was PBMCs or T cells enriched from blood (not recorded which). The receptors were gathered from a woman aged 18-29 years with acute COVID-19.

The chain uses TRBV5-4 and TRBJ2-1; TRBD2 agrees at 9 bases. V was clipped by 4 bases and J by 5 bases; unmatched bases: 13. CDR1 is SGHNT, CDR2 YYREEE, per germline (reference sequence). CDR3 size: 17 residues. The CDR3 loop reads CASSGRGGWTRDNEQFF. Written as DNA, the CDR3 is TGTGCCAGCAGCGGGCGGGGGGGCTGGACTCGGGACAATGAGCAGTTCTTC. Using reference TRBV5-4 and TRBJ2-1 for the parts outside the CDR3, the full variable domain is ETGVTQSPTHLIKTRGQQVTLRCSSQSGHNTVSWYQQALGQGPQFIFQYYREEENGRGNFPPRFSGLQFPNYSSELNVNALELDDSALYLCASSGRGGWTRDNEQFFGPGTRLTVL.

CDR3 sequence (DNA): TGTGCCAGCAGTTTCGACAGGGAACAGCCCCAGCATTTT. Its protein product is CASSFDREQPQHF. This chain connects TRBV28 to TRBJ1-5, with 7 bases identical to TRBD1. CDR1 is MDHEN and CDR2 is SYDVKM in the germline V gene. J gave up 7 bases and V 3 bases, and 3 bases lay outside the gene matches. The CDR3 covers 13 residues.

This chain joins TRBV24-1 and TRBJ2-5, with D maybe TRBD2 (5 bases). Germline assignment: CDR1 KGHDR and CDR2 SFDVKD. V lost 1 base to trimming and J lost 7 bases, with 15 bases between them. The CDR3 spans 15 residues. The CDR3: CATSDFRGGGRTQYF. The CDR3 DNA follows: TGTGCCACCAGTGATTTCCGGGGTGGTGGTCGGACCCAGTACTTC.

This clone showed up just once. The chain has TRBV7-2 and TRBJ2-5, with D tentatively TRBD1 (5 bases). Germline CDR1 is SGHTA and CDR2 is FQGNSA. This CDR3 spans 13 amino acids. The germline V and J ends were trimmed by 0 bases and 4 bases, with 6 bases remaining between them. The CDR3 DNA reads TGTGCCAGCAGCTTAGCCCAGGGAGAGACCCAGTACTTC. Encoded protein: CASSLAQGETQYF.

This clone was counted once. The chain recombines TRBV5-6 with TRBJ2-4; 7 bases map to TRBD1. The CDR3 runs 16 residues. The germline CDR1 and CDR2 sequences are SGHDT and YYEEEE. Germline trimming cut 1 base from V and 1 base from J; bases unmatched to any gene: 5. CDR3 in amino acids: CASSLLTGQAKNIQYF. Written as DNA, the CDR3 is TGTGCCAGCAGCTTGCTGACAGGGCAGGCCAAAAACATTCAGTACTTC.

The chain is built from TRBV11-2 and TRBJ2-7; 8 bases fit TRBD2. The length of the CDR3 is 17 residues. The J segment lost 5 bases and the V segment lost 0 bases, leaving 12 bases of the junction unmatched. The germline CDR1 and CDR2 sequences are SGHAT and FQNNGV. As DNA, the CDR3 is TGTGCCAGCAGCTTAGACGACCCCAGCGGGAGCCTCCACGAGCAGTACTTC. It encodes CASSLDDPSGSLHEQYF. Complete variable domain (other parts from reference TRBV11-2 and TRBJ2-7): EAGVAQSPRYKIIEKRQSVAFWCNPISGHATLYWYQQILGQGPKLLIQFQNNGVVDDSQLPKDRFSAERLKGVDSTLKIQPAKLEDSAVYLCASSLDDPSGSLHEQYFGPGTRLTVT.

The table lists this clone with a few counts. This chain links TRBV7-2 with TRBJ2-2, with D maybe TRBD1 (5 bases). The ends were cut back, 1 base at V and 6 bases at J, with 12 bases in the middle. The CDR3 sequence is 15 residues long. CDR1 is SGHTA, CDR2 FQGNSA, per germline. The CDR3 bases are TGTGCCAGCAGCTTAGATCCCCTAGGGGCCGGGGAGCTGTTTTTT. Its protein is CASSLDPLGAGELFF.

The chain has TRBV24-1 and TRBJ2-5; D gene uncertain. V was clipped by 4 bases and J by 2 bases, with 4 bases between them. This CDR3 is 12 amino acids long. CDR1 is KGHDR, CDR2 SFDVKD, per germline. The CDR3 DNA follows: TGTGCCACCAGTGACTCTCAAGAGACCCAGTACTTC. Protein product: CATSDSQETQYF.

This rearrangement joins TRBV7-9 to TRBJ1-2; possible D gene TRBD1, 6 bases. This CDR3 contains 14 residues. V gave up 0 bases and J gave up 4 bases, with 9 bases separating them. CDR1 is SEHNR, CDR2 FQNEAQ, per germline (reference sequence). CDR3 sequence: CASSLASGAYGYTF. CDR3 bases: TGTGCCAGCAGCTTAGCATCAGGGGCCTATGGCTACACCTTC.

The chain recombines TRBV3-1 (or the pseudogene TRBV3-2) with TRBJ1-5; 9 nucleotides match TRBD1. Trimming cost V 6 bases and J 2 bases; bases outside gene matches: 8. CDR1 is LGHDT, CDR2 YNNKEL, per germline (reference sequence). The CDR3 length is 16 residues. CDR3 DNA: TGTGCCAGCAGTCGGGGACAGGGTTTTGGCAATCAGCCCCAGCATTTT. Amino acids: CASSRGQGFGNQPQHF.

The chain is built from TRBV7-2 and TRBJ2-1, with TRBD2 matching 9 bases. Looked up from germline, CDR1 is SGHTA and CDR2 is FQGNSA. The trim removed 1 base at V and 15 bases at J, leaving 10 bases unmatched. This CDR3 comprises 14 residues. The DNA for the CDR3 is TGTGCCAGCAGCTTAGTCACTAGCGGGCGGAGCACGTTCTTC. Its protein is CASSLVTSGRSTFF. Drawing the rest from reference TRBV7-2 and TRBJ2-1, the complete variable domain is GAGVSQSPSNKVTEKGKDVELRCDPISGHTALYWYRQSLGQGLEFLIYFQGNSAPDKSGLPSDRFSAERTGGSVSTLTIQRTQQEDSAVYLCASSLVTSGRSTFFGPGTRLTVL.

The genes are TRBV28 and TRBJ1-1; TRBD1 is a possible D gene (5 bases). This CDR3 is 13 amino acids long. Germline V lookup: CDR1 MDHEN, CDR2 SYDVKM. V lost 7 bases and J lost 5, with 14 bases in between. The CDR3 loop is CASTKRGWTEAFF. In nucleotides, the CDR3 is TGTGCCAGCACCAAACGGGGGTGGACTGAAGCTTTCTTT.

The gene calls are TRBV24-1 and TRBJ2-1; tentatively, D is TRBD1 (5 bases). The CDR3 loop spans 13 amino acids. Germline V CDR1 and CDR2: KGHDR, SFDVKD. V gave up 4 bases and J gave up 8 bases, with 11 bases separating them. CDR3 bases: TGTGCCACCAGTGACCATGGACACGATGAGCAGTTCTTC. It specifies CATSDHGHDEQFF.

V and J are TRBV7-8 and TRBJ2-3, with a tentative D call TRBD2 (6 bases). V dropped 1 base and J dropped 0 bases, with 8 bases sitting between them. Germline V lookup: CDR1 SGHVS, CDR2 FQNEAQ. This CDR3 is built from 15 residues. The CDR3 DNA is TGTGCCAGCAGCTTAGTCGGGACTAGCACAGATACGCAGTATTTT. It is translated as CASSLVGTSTDTQYF.

The V call is TRBV3-1 (or the pseudogene TRBV3-2), the J call TRBJ1-5; D remains unclear. V was shortened by 1 base and J by 3 bases, with 4 bases between the two germline ends. Germline CDR1 and CDR2: LGHDT and YNNKEL (reference sequence). CDR3 length: 13 amino acids. The CDR3 reads CASSQAYNQPQHF. In DNA form, the CDR3 reads TGTGCCAGCAGCCAAGCTTACAATCAGCCCCAGCATTTT.

This clone was seen a handful of times. The V gene is TRBV6-5, the J gene TRBJ1-1; no firm D call. V was shortened by 0 bases and J by 11 bases, with 10 bases between the two germline ends. CDR3 length: 12 amino acids. Germline CDR1 reads MNHEY; CDR2 reads SVGAGI. The CDR3 bases are TGTGCCAGCAGTTACTCCGCCGGGAGGGCTTTCTTT. Amino acids: CASSYSAGRAFF.

There are many counts of this clone. This sequence joins TRBV5-6 and TRBJ1-4; no firm D call. V lost 4 bases and J 1 base, leaving 17 bases between the germline ends. This CDR3 has 17 residues. Germline V gene lookup returns CDR1 SGHDT and CDR2 YYEEEE. The CDR3 sequence: CASSIWVSRGTNEKLFF. CDR3 bases: TGTGCCAGCAGCATATGGGTCTCCCGGGGAACTAATGAAAAACTGTTTTTT.

This chain joins TRBV27 and TRBJ1-5; 7 positions match TRBD1. V lost 6 bases, J lost 3 bases, and 8 bases stayed unmatched. From germline, CDR1 is MNHEY and CDR2 SMNVEV (reference sequence). The length of the CDR3 is 15 residues. The CDR3 DNA sequence: TGTGCCAGCAGACCAGACAGGGCCTACAATCAGCCCCAGCATTTT. Encoded protein: CASRPDRAYNQPQHF.

This clone occurred once. The rearrangement uses TRBV24-1 and TRBJ2-1, with TRBD2 matching over 8 bases. Germline V gene sequence: CDR1 KGHDR, CDR2 SFDVKD. The CDR3 totals 17 residues. J gave up 0 bases and V 4 bases, and 7 bases lay outside the gene matches. CDR3: CATSDWGLDGSYNEQFF. The DNA of the CDR3 is TGTGCCACCAGTGACTGGGGACTAGACGGCTCCTACAATGAGCAGTTCTTC.

The chain employs TRBV2 and TRBJ1-4; no reliable D call. CDR1 and CDR2 (germline): SNHLY, FYNNEI. The V gene lost 6 bases and the J gene lost 0 bases, with 8 bases spanning the gap. The CDR3 loop spans 14 amino acids. CDR3 nucleotides: TGTGCCAGCAGGGCAGGCACAACTAATGAAAAACTGTTTTTT. It encodes CASRAGTTNEKLFF.

V gene TRBV5-4 combines with J gene TRBJ2-5, with D maybe TRBD2 (6 bases). This CDR3 has 16 amino acids. Germline V gene sequence: CDR1 SGHNT, CDR2 YYREEE (reference sequence). Trimming removed 3 bases from V and 7 bases from J, with 22 bases in between. CDR3 nucleotide sequence: TGTGCCAGCAGCTCACCGGTTCGGGGGACCGCTGGGACCCAGTACTTC. It is translated as CASSSPVRGTAGTQYF. Variable domain in full (rest from reference TRBV5-4 and TRBJ2-5): ETGVTQSPTHLIKTRGQQVTLRCSSQSGHNTVSWYQQALGQGPQFIFQYYREEENGRGNFPPRFSGLQFPNYSSELNVNALELDDSALYLCASSSPVRGTAGTQYFGPGTRLLVL.

This sequence joins TRBV7-9 and TRBJ2-7; 7 bases align to TRBD2. Germline V gene sequence: CDR1 SEHNR, CDR2 FQNEAQ (reference sequence). The CDR3 sequence is 15 residues long. Unmatched junction bases numbered 10, after V lost 4 bases and J lost 4 bases. CDR3 loop: CASSSKAGEIYEQYF. CDR3 bases: TGTGCCAGCAGCTCAAAGGCGGGGGAGATTTACGAGCAGTACTTC.